This entry features one T cell receptor beta chain sequence. The CDR3 totals 15 residues. Germline loops: CDR1 SGHRS, CDR2 YFSETQ. With 5 bases clipped from V and 1 base from J, the junction kept 5 bases outside the gene matches. This record belongs to a study of T cell changes during pregnancy in multiple sclerosis. Profiling relied on immunoSEQ multiplex PCR, and the TCRdb table lists in-frame clones only, not all of them. The sample records around 85,000 clones, around 90% being singletons. This receptor was taken from a female donor in good health, serving as a control in a pregnancy study. Some clones in this sample may be carry-over from other donors' samples. V and J are TRBV5-1 and TRBJ2-2, with 7 bases fitting TRBD2. The starting material was PBMCs, obtained in the first trimester of pregnancy. CDR3 protein: CASSPLAENTGELFF. Here the CDR3 DNA reads TGCGCCAGCAGTCCCCTAGCGGAGAACACCGGGGAGCTGTTTTTT.